This TCR beta chain was sequenced in a study of shared clonotypes between healthy human individuals. Study-wide background: Per-donor plates numbered three CD4 naive, three CD4 memory, two CD8 naive and one CD8 memory.

Turning to this clone: As yet, its antigen is unknown.

Clones were sequenced by immunoSEQ multiplex PCR, and TCRdb holds only the in-frame ones, with some missing. The sample lists a few hundred thousand clones; around 97% were seen once. The donor population consisted of healthy HIV-negative adults with no recent acute infections or vaccinations. The CDR3 consists of 15 residues. The J segment lost 5 bases and the V segment lost 2 bases, leaving 4 bases of the junction unmatched. CDR1 is MNHEY, CDR2 SMNVEV, per germline (reference sequence). Study results and caveats: A handful of donors had around 5.5% of their naive CD4 clonotypes in common. A reduction in generation probabilities was seen for non-shared clonotypes relative to those shared by all four donors.

The gene calls are TRBV27 and TRBJ2-1; 9 nucleotides match TRBD2. The sample taken for sequencing was naive CD4+ T cells sorted from blood. Regarding subset: CD45RA+ positively selected. This TCR was recovered from a woman in her 30s in good health. CDR3 region: CASSLSLAGNNEQFF. For the CDR3, the DNA is TGTGCCAGCAGTTTAAGCCTAGCGGGGAACAATGAGCAGTTCTTC.